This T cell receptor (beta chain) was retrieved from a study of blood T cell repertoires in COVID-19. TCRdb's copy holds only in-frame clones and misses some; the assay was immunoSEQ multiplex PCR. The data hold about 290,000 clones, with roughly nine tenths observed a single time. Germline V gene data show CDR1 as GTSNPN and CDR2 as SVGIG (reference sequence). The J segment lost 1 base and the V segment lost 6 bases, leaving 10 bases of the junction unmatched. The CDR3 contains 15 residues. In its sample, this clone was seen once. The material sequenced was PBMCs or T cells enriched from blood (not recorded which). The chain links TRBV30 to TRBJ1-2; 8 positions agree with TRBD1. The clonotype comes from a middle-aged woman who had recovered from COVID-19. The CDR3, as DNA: TGTGCCTGTCAAAGACAGGGGCTTGGTAACTATGGCTACACCTTC. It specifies CACQRQGLGNYGYTF. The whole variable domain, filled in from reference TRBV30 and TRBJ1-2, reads SQTIHQWPATLVQPVGSPLSLECTVEGTSNPNLYWYRQAAGRGLQLLFYSVGIGQISSEVPQNLSASRPQDRQFILSSKKLLLSDSGFYLCACQRQGLGNYGYTFGSGTRLTVV.